This T cell receptor beta chain was identified in a study of T cell repertoires in ileal Crohn's disease. At the level of the study: All patients had surgery for stricturing (about 61%) or penetrating (around 40%) disease.

In regard to this clone: The antigen remains unidentified.

This CDR3 has 15 amino acids. Trimming left V 7 bases short and J 1 base short, with 14 bases between. Per the germline V gene, CDR1 is LNHDA and CDR2 is SQIVND (reference sequence). TCRB immunosequencing input was about 520 nanograms of biopsy DNA per sample. Method: immunoSEQ multiplex PCR; TCRdb's copy keeps in-frame clones and lacks some. The sample has about 14,000 clones, around two thirds seen once; the top ten hold over 4.5%. Included were adult ileal or ileocolonic Crohn's patients indicated for ileocolonic resection. The study's findings and limits: Active smokers at surgery had more clonal expansions than non-smokers.

The sequenced sample consisted of ileal tissue. This TCR was sampled from an adult with Crohn's disease. The chain has TRBV19 and TRBJ2-1; D perhaps matches TRBD1 (6 bases). The CDR3 bases are TGTGCCAGTAAGATCCAGGGGTTGTCCTACAATGAGCAGTTCTTC. Translating it yields CASKIQGLSYNEQFF. The variable domain in full, with the rest retrieved from reference TRBV19 and TRBJ2-1, is DGGITQSPKYLFRKEGQNVTLSCEQNLNHDAMYWYRQDPGQGLRLIYYSQIVNDFQKGDIAEGYSVSREKKESFPLTVTSAQKNPTAFYLCASKIQGLSYNEQFFGPGTRLTVL.